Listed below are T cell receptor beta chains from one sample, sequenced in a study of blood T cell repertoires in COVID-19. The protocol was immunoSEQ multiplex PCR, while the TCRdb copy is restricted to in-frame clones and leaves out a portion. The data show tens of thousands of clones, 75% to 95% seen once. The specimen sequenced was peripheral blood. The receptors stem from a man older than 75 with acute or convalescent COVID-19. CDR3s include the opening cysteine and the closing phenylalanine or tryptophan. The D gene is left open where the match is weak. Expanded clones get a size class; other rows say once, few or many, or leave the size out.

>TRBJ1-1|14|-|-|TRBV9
CASSVAPGNTEAFF
TGTGCCAGCAGCGTAGCCCCAGGGAACACTGAAGCTTTCTTT
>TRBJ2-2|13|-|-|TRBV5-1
CASSLEGIGELFF
TGCGCCAGCAGCTTGGAGGGGATCGGGGAGCTGTTTTTT
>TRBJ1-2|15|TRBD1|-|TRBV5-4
CASSLMGQANYGYTF
TGTGCCAGCAGCTTGATGGGACAGGCTAACTATGGCTACACCTTC
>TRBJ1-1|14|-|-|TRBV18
CASSPRQVNTEAFF
TGTGCCAGCTCACCACGACAGGTAAACACTGAAGCTTTCTTT
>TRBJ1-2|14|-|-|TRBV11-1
CASSLEEGNYGYTF
TGTGCCAGCAGCTTAGAAGAGGGAAACTATGGCTACACCTTC
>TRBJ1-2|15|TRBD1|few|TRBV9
CASSLAGQGWSGYTF
TGTGCCAGCAGCCTGGCGGGACAGGGTTGGAGTGGCTACACCTTC
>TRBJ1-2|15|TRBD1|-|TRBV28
CASSFGQGVYYGYTF
TGTGCCAGCAGTTTCGGACAGGGTGTTTACTATGGCTACACCTTC
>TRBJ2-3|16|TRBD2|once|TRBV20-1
CSASGLAGGQGDTQYF
TGCAGTGCTAGTGGGTTAGCGGGGGGGCAGGGAGATACGCAGTATTTT
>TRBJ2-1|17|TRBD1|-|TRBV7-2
CASSFYLVDRVDNEQFF
TGTGCCAGCAGCTTTTACCTCGTAGACAGGGTCGACAATGAGCAGTTCTTC
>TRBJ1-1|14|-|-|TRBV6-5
CASTRLGGFTEAFF
TGTGCCAGCACGCGCCTGGGAGGGTTCACTGAAGCTTTCTTT
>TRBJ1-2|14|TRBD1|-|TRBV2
CASRGQVANYGYTF
TGTGCCAGCAGGGGACAGGTAGCTAACTATGGCTACACCTTC
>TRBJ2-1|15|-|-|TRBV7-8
CASSFGASSYNEQFF
TGTGCCAGCAGCTTTGGGGCAAGCTCCTACAATGAGCAGTTCTTC
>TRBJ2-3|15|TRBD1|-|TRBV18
CASSPPGTGGDTQYF
TGTGCCAGCTCACCACCGGGGACAGGAGGGGATACGCAGTATTTT
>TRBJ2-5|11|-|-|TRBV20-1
CSARPQETQYF
TGCAGTGCTAGACCACAAGAGACCCAGTACTTC
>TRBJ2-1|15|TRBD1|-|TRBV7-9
CASSSRDREGNEQFF
TGTGCCAGCAGCTCCCGGGACAGGGAAGGCAATGAGCAGTTCTTC
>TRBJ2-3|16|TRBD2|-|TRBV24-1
CATSDRSSGVTDTQYF
TGTGCCACCAGTGATCGATCTAGCGGGGTAACAGATACGCAGTATTTT
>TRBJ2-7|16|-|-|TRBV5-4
CASSLGTSSGSLEQYF
TGTGCCAGCAGCTTGGGCACTAGCTCGGGCTCGCTCGAGCAGTACTTC
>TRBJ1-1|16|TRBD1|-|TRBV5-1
CASSLGGDRWNTEAFF
TGCGCCAGCAGCTTGGGTGGGGACAGGTGGAACACTGAAGCTTTCTTT
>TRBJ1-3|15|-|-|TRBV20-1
CSASTGGQPRNTIYF
TGCAGTGCTAGTACTGGCGGCCAACCGAGAAACACCATATATTTT
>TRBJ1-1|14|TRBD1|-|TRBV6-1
CASSDRTGWTEAFF
TGTGCCAGCAGTGATAGGACAGGGTGGACTGAAGCTTTCTTT
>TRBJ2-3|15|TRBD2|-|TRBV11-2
CASSIGLAVLDTQYF
TGTGCCAGCAGCATCGGACTAGCGGTTTTAGATACGCAGTATTTT
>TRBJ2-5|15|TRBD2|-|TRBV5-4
CASSLGLADQETQYF
TGTGCCAGCAGCTTGGGACTAGCGGACCAAGAGACCCAGTACTTC
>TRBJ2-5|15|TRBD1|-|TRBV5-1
CASSTGTGGWETQYF
TGCGCCAGCAGCACCGGGACAGGGGGTTGGGAGACCCAGTACTTC
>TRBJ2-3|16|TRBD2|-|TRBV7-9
CASSPHGAGGTDTQYF
TGTGCCAGCAGCCCCCATGGAGCGGGGGGTACAGATACGCAGTATTTT
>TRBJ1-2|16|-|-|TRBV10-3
CAISESSGGANYGYTF
TGTGCCATCAGTGAGTCGAGCGGGGGCGCTAACTATGGCTACACCTTC
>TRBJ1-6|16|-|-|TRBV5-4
CASSQSSRGRNSPLHF
TGTGCCAGCAGCCAGTCCTCCCGAGGGCGGAATTCACCCCTCCACTTT
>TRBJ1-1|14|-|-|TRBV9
CASSVGGAWAEAFF
TGTGCCAGCAGCGTCGGGGGGGCTTGGGCTGAAGCTTTCTTT
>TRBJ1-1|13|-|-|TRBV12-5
CASGGGVDTEAFF
TGTGCTAGTGGTGGGGGGGTGGACACTGAAGCTTTCTTT
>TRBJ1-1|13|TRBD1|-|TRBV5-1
CASSLTGATEAFF
TGCGCCAGCAGCTTAACAGGGGCCACTGAAGCTTTCTTT
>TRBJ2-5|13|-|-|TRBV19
CASSIIGRETQYF
TGTGCCAGTAGTATAATCGGTCGGGAGACCCAGTACTTC
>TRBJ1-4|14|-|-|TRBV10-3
CAISESWGDEKLFF
TGTGCCATCAGTGAGTCTTGGGGGGATGAAAAACTGTTTTTT
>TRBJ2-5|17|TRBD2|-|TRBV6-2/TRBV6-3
CASSSGLAGWYQETQYF
TGTGCCAGCAGTTCCGGACTAGCGGGGTGGTACCAAGAGACCCAGTACTTC
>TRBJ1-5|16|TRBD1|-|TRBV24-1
CATRDTGGADVQPQHF
TGTGCCACCAGGGATACAGGGGGCGCCGACGTTCAGCCCCAGCATTTT
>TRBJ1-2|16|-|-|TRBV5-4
CASSPSTGNSNYGYTF
TGTGCCAGCAGCCCCTCGACAGGCAATTCTAACTATGGCTACACCTTC
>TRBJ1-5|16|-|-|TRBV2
CASSAPEGMGSQPQHF
TGTGCCAGCAGTGCCCCCGAGGGAATGGGGAGTCAGCCCCAGCATTTT
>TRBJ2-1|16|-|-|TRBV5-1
CASSLAAGQSYNEQFF
TGCGCCAGCAGCTTGGCCGCTGGACAGTCCTACAATGAGCAGTTCTTC
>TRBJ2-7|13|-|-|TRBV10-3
CAISGRSPLEQYF
TGTGCCATCAGTGGGAGGAGTCCGCTCGAGCAGTACTTC
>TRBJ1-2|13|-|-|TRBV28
CASSSAPDYGYTF
TGTGCCAGCAGTTCCGCCCCGGACTATGGCTACACCTTC
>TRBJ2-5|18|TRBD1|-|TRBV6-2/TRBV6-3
CASSMTPSDRMPQETQYF
TGTGCCAGCAGTATGACCCCGTCGGACAGGATGCCCCAAGAGACCCAGTACTTC
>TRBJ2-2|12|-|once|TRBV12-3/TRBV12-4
CASSRGTRELFF
TGTGCCAGCAGTCGGGGTACTAGGGAGCTGTTTTTT
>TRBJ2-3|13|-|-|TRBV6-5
CASSYSPQDTQYF
TGTGCCAGCAGTTACTCCCCCCAAGATACGCAGTATTTT
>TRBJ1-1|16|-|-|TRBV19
CASTLEPGGQDTEAFF
TGTGCCAGTACCTTAGAGCCGGGGGGGCAGGACACTGAAGCTTTCTTT